This T cell receptor beta chain is from a study of shared clonotypes between healthy human individuals. Background on the study: A couple of women and a few men aged 18 to 49 served as donors. The study's findings and limits: Roughly 5% of naive CD4 clonotypes were common to a handful of donors. Few donors restricted represented genetic and exposure-history diversity.

As to this clone: The antigen remains unidentified.

Repertoires were generated with immunoSEQ multiplex PCR, while TCRdb's copy carries only in-frame clones and drops some. The sample includes more than 400,000 clones, roughly 95% of them seen just once. The specimen was naive CD4+ T cells sorted from blood. As for subset: CD45RA+ positively selected. This clonotype was obtained from a woman between 25 and 40 years old in good health.

The CDR3 coding sequence is TGTGCCAGTAGTATAGGACCGAGGACAGGGGGCGCGGGACAGCCCCAGCATTTT. This gives the protein CASSIGPRTGGAGQPQHF. The rearrangement links TRBV19 to TRBJ1-5; 11 bases fit TRBD1. Germline V gene data show CDR1 as LNHDA and CDR2 as SQIVND (reference sequence). The CDR3 totals 18 residues. V lost 1 base, J lost 7 bases, and 12 bases stayed unmatched.